Presented here are 4 T cell receptor beta chains from one specimen sequenced in a study of technical replicates of blood from a handful of donors. Profiling relied on immunoSEQ multiplex PCR, and the TCRdb table lists in-frame clones only, not all of them. The table includes around 80,000 clones, 95% to 98% detected once. The material sequenced was T cells isolated from PBMCs. The receptors derive from a human donor in good health.

V is TRBV9 and J is TRBJ2-2; D is possibly TRBD2 (5 bases). The germline gives CDR1 SGDLS, CDR2 YYNGEE. The CDR3 runs to 14 residues. V was shortened by 0 bases and J by 7 bases, with 10 bases between the two germline ends. The CDR3, as DNA: TGTGCCAGCAGCGTAGCGTCGGGGATCGGGGAGCTGTTTTTT. Translation: CASSVASGIGELFF.

The J gene is TRBJ2-5, the V gene TRBV15, with 7 bases lining up with TRBD1. Trimming at V came to 1 base and at J to 5 bases, leaving 19 bases not matched to a gene. The CDR3 has 19 residues. Germline CDR1 is LNHNV and CDR2 is YYDKDF (reference sequence). The CDR3 DNA reads as TGTGCCACCAGCAGAGTAGGGTTTTTTCCGTCGACAGGGTCGGAGACCCAGTACTTC. It encodes CATSRVGFFPSTGSETQYF.

The chain couples TRBV5-1 to TRBJ2-3; D is possibly TRBD2 (6 bases). Trimming left V 4 bases short and J 5 bases short, with 14 bases between. CDR3 length: 14 amino acids. Germline values: CDR1 SGHRS, CDR2 YFSETQ. CDR3 residues: CASSEGTGQDTQYF. The DNA of the CDR3 is TGCGCCAGCAGCGAGGGGACTGGCCAAGATACGCAGTATTTT.

The V call is TRBV30, the J call TRBJ2-5, with 12 bases aligning to TRBD2. Trimming took 0 bases from V and 0 from J; bases not matched to a gene: 2. The CDR3 contains 16 residues. CDR1 and CDR2 from the germline V gene are GTSNPN and SVGIG (reference sequence). The CDR3: CAWSVGLAGYQETQYF. The CDR3 DNA sequence: TGTGCCTGGAGTGTAGGACTAGCGGGGTACCAAGAGACCCAGTACTTC.